These 24 T cell receptor beta chains came from one sample sequenced in a study of blood T cell repertoires in COVID-19. The table came from immunoSEQ multiplex PCR; TCRdb's copy has only in-frame clones and leaves some out. The table records roughly 230,000 clones, roughly 89% of them present only once. Source material: peripheral blood. Every receptor here comes from a woman aged 40 to 49 who had recovered from COVID-19.

This chain joins TRBV15 and TRBJ2-3; no firm D call. Germline V lookup: CDR1 LNHNV, CDR2 YYDKDF (reference sequence). CDR3 length equals 12 residues. Trimming took 4 bases from V and 6 from J, leaving 8 bases between them. The CDR3 nucleotides are TGTGCCACCAGCACCTGGCCCGATACGCAGTATTTT. Its protein is CATSTWPDTQYF.

The gene calls are TRBV7-2 and TRBJ1-5; no reliable D call. Germline lookup yields CDR1 SGHTA and CDR2 FQGNSA. The length of the CDR3 is 15 residues. V was pared by 0 bases and J by 1 base, with 7 bases between. The CDR3 DNA is TGTGCCAGCAGCTTAGCGCCGGGGAGCAATCAGCCCCAGCATTTT. This sequence encodes CASSLAPGSNQPQHF.

This clone was observed a single time. The chain is built from TRBV30 and TRBJ1-2; D gene ambiguous. V was clipped by 0 bases and J by 8 bases, with 10 bases between them. Germline V gives CDR1 GTSNPN, CDR2 SVGIG (reference sequence). The CDR3 extends over 12 amino acids. DNA of the CDR3: TGTGCCTGGAGTGTAGTGGCGGGAGGCTACACCTTC. It encodes CAWSVVAGGYTF.

The V gene is TRBV11-1, the J gene TRBJ2-5; D gene unclear. Trimming stripped 1 base from V and 0 bases from J, with 6 bases between. Germline V CDR1 and CDR2: SGHAT, FQDESV (reference sequence). This CDR3 comprises 14 residues. CDR3 loop: CASSLGRHQETQYF. The CDR3 bases are TGTGCCAGCAGCTTAGGGCGGCACCAAGAGACCCAGTACTTC.

The V and J genes are TRBV9 and TRBJ2-7; 11 positions match TRBD2. Per germline, CDR1 SGDLS and CDR2 YYNGEE. CDR3 size: 14 residues. J was trimmed by 1 base and V by 4 bases; bases with no gene match: 1. DNA of the CDR3: TGTGCCAGCAGCCCTAGCGGGGGGTCCTACGAGCAGTACTTC. This codes for CASSPSGGSYEQYF.

The genes are TRBV19 and TRBJ1-1; D ambiguous. Germline CDR1 and CDR2: LNHDA and SQIVND (reference sequence). This CDR3 spans 13 amino acids. The V end was cut by 5 bases, the J end by 2 bases, with 9 bases between. This CDR3 is CASSVAGNTEAFF. The DNA for the CDR3 is TGTGCCAGTAGTGTTGCGGGTAACACTGAAGCTTTCTTT.

The V call is TRBV18, the J call TRBJ1-5; D is unclear. The germline V and J ends were trimmed by 3 bases and 4 bases, with 16 bases remaining between them. Germline lookup yields CDR1 KGHSH and CDR2 LQKENI. The CDR3 runs 16 residues. This CDR3 reads CASSPRPSPINQPQHF. CDR3 sequence (DNA): TGTGCCAGCTCACCCCGTCCCAGTCCCATTAATCAGCCCCAGCATTTT.

The rearrangement links TRBV27 to TRBJ2-5; TRBD1 might be the D (5 bases). Per germline, CDR1 MNHEY and CDR2 SMNVEV (reference sequence). V was clipped by 0 bases and J by 2 bases, with 10 bases between them. The CDR3 length is 15 residues. The CDR3 nucleotides are TGTGCCAGCAGTTTATCCCCCAGGGTACAAGAGACCCAGTACTTC. It is translated as CASSLSPRVQETQYF.

The chain links TRBV2 to TRBJ1-6, with 8 bases lining up with TRBD1. Trimming removed 6 bases from V and 6 bases from J; junction bases left unmatched: 7. Germline-derived CDR1 and CDR2 are SNHLY and FYNNEI. The CDR3 totals 15 residues. In DNA form, the CDR3 reads TGTGCCAGCAGGGGTCAGGGGGCTCTTAATTCACCCCTCCACTTT. The encoded protein is CASRGQGALNSPLHF.

The chain links TRBV3-1 (or the pseudogene TRBV3-2) to TRBJ1-1, with D possibly TRBD1 on 6 matching bases. The V gene's germline CDR1 is LGHDT and CDR2 YNNKEL (reference sequence). This CDR3 is 15 amino acids long. V was clipped by 3 bases and J by 7 bases, with 18 bases between them. In DNA, the CDR3 is TGTGCCAGCAGCCAGAGGGGCACAGGGTTGCGTGAAGCTTTCTTT. Its translation is CASSQRGTGLREAFF.

This chain uses TRBV14 with TRBJ2-5; 9 bases map to TRBD1. The CDR3 consists of 14 residues. CDR1 is SGHDN, CDR2 FVKESK, per germline. The ends lost 5 bases at V and 6 bases at J; junction bases unmatched: 7. Here the CDR3 reads CASSAGQGVKTQYF. CDR3 DNA sequence: TGTGCCAGCAGCGCGGGACAGGGCGTAAAGACCCAGTACTTC.

V and J are TRBV29-1 and TRBJ1-1, with D perhaps TRBD1 (6 bases). CDR1 is SQVTM, CDR2 ANQGSEA, per germline. V gave up 7 bases and J gave up 1 base, with 19 bases separating them. The CDR3 runs to 15 residues. The chain's CDR3 is CSAPGAQIWNTEAFF. The CDR3 region has the DNA TGCAGCGCCCCAGGGGCGCAAATATGGAACACTGAAGCTTTCTTT.

The chain couples TRBV10-3 to TRBJ2-3, with 7 bases that match TRBD1. The CDR3 spans 15 residues. CDR1 ENHRY and CDR2 SYGVKD come from the germline V gene. The ends lost 10 bases at V and 0 bases at J; junction bases unmatched: 10. The CDR3 here is CASTKGQDSTDTQYF. CDR3 in DNA: TGTGCCAGCACCAAAGGACAGGATAGCACAGATACGCAGTATTTT.

This clone turned up a few times. V usage is TRBV3-1 (or the pseudogene TRBV3-2) and J usage is TRBJ2-1, with 7 nucleotides matching TRBD2. This CDR3 is built from 16 residues. Trimming removed 3 bases from V and 8 bases from J; junction bases left unmatched: 13. The germline V gene has CDR1 LGHDT and CDR2 YNNKEL (reference sequence). DNA for the CDR3: TGTGCCAGCAGCCAGGATTTCGTGGGGGGGTCGTATGAGCAGTTCTTC. Its protein is CASSQDFVGGSYEQFF.

V is TRBV20-1 and J is TRBJ2-7, with TRBD2 matching over 8 bases. Germline assignment: CDR1 DFQATT and CDR2 SNEGSKA (reference sequence). CDR3 length: 13 residues. The trim removed 3 bases at V and 6 bases at J, leaving 7 bases unmatched. CDR3 loop: CSASDGGAGEQYF. The CDR3 nucleotides are TGCAGTGCTAGTGACGGGGGGGCTGGCGAGCAGTACTTC.

This clone has a single count. The rearrangement uses TRBV6-2 or TRBV6-3 and TRBJ1-3; D unresolved. Trimming removed 2 bases from V and 0 bases from J, with 17 bases in between. Germline CDR1 MNHEY, CDR2 SVGEGT. The CDR3 extends over 18 amino acids. DNA of the CDR3: TGTGCCAGCAGTTACCCAACCGCCGGCGGGAGCTCTGGAAACACCATATATTTT. Translating gives CASSYPTAGGSSGNTIYF.

The V call is TRBV5-1, the J call TRBJ1-2, with D perhaps matching TRBD1 (6 bases). Germline loops: CDR1 SGHRS, CDR2 YFSETQ. Between the trimmed V and J ends, which lost 4 bases and 1 base, there was a span of 11 bases. This CDR3 spans 14 amino acids. The CDR3 coding sequence is TGCGCCAGCAGCCTGACAGGCCTTAACTATGGCTACACCTTC. Protein: CASSLTGLNYGYTF.

This chain connects TRBV2 to TRBJ2-1, with 9 nucleotides matching TRBD2. The CDR3 is made up of 13 amino acids. From germline, CDR1 is SNHLY and CDR2 FYNNEI. V lost 8 bases, J lost 9 bases, and 8 bases stayed unmatched. The CDR3 DNA sequence: TGTGCCAGCGAGAGGACTAGCGTGGCTGAGCAGTTCTTC. The encoded protein is CASERTSVAEQFF.

The CDR3 here is CASSERQGTNEKLFF. In DNA, the CDR3 is TGTGCCAGCAGTGAAAGGCAGGGGACAAATGAAAAACTGTTTTTT. The chain carries TRBV2 and TRBJ1-4; D possibly corresponds to TRBD1 (6 bases). Per the germline V gene, CDR1 is SNHLY and CDR2 is FYNNEI. This CDR3 is 15 amino acids long. V lost 2 bases and J 5 bases, leaving 12 bases between the germline ends.

The chain employs TRBV9 and TRBJ2-1, with 13 bases that match TRBD2. The V and J ends lost 4 bases and 6 bases, in that order; junction bases with no gene match: 7. CDR1 and CDR2 from the germline V gene are SGDLS and YYNGEE. The CDR3 is made up of 16 amino acids. CDR3 nucleotide sequence: TGTGCCAGCAGCCCTCGGACTAGCGGGAGAATCAATGAGCAGTTCTTC. It encodes CASSPRTSGRINEQFF.

J is TRBJ2-7 and V is TRBV7-2, with D tentatively TRBD2 (6 bases). CDR3 length: 17 amino acids. V was pared by 5 bases and J by 2 bases, with 22 bases between. Per the germline V gene, CDR1 is SGHTA and CDR2 is FQGNSA. The CDR3: CASSRPSVGGVTYEQYF. The CDR3 DNA reads as TGTGCCAGCAGCCGCCCATCGGTAGGCGGGGTTACCTACGAGCAGTACTTC.

CDR3 amino acids: CASSFQGGGANVLTF. The CDR3 DNA sequence: TGCGCCAGCAGCTTTCAGGGTGGTGGGGCCAACGTCCTGACTTTC. The rearrangement uses TRBV5-1 and TRBJ2-6; weak D call: TRBD1 (5 bases). The V end was cut by 2 bases, the J end by 3 bases, with 9 bases between. The CDR3 totals 15 residues. The germline V gene encodes CDR1 SGHRS and CDR2 YFSETQ.

The chain combines TRBV19 with TRBJ2-7, with TRBD1 identical over 7 bases. V trimming: 4 bases; J trimming: 0 bases; junction bases outside the gene matches: 6. Germline loops: CDR1 LNHDA, CDR2 SQIVND (reference sequence). CDR3 length equals 15 residues. CDR3 in amino acids: CASSTRRGSSYEQYF. In nucleotides, the CDR3 is TGTGCCAGTAGTACACGCAGGGGGAGCTCCTACGAGCAGTACTTC. The full variable domain, completed using reference TRBV19 and TRBJ2-7, is DGGITQSPKYLFRKEGQNVTLSCEQNLNHDAMYWYRQDPGQGLRLIYYSQIVNDFQKGDIAEGYSVSREKKESFPLTVTSAQKNPTAFYLCASSTRRGSSYEQYFGPGTRLTVT.

The chain is built from TRBV7-9 and TRBJ1-1, with D unclear. From germline, CDR1 is SEHNR and CDR2 FQNEAQ (reference sequence). With 5 bases removed from V and 6 bases from J, the gap between germline ends came to 10 bases. This CDR3 comprises 12 residues. The CDR3 spells CASSPSLPEAFF. For the CDR3, the DNA is TGTGCCAGCAGCCCCTCCCTCCCTGAAGCTTTCTTT.